The 32 T cell receptor beta chains below come from one sample, sequenced in a study of blood T cells in healthy people across ages. The second PCR ran about 6 to 12 cycles with a sample-barcoded 5' primer and J-beta primers. MiXCR, applied by TCRdb to the 5' RACE reads, yields one record per CDR3 protein. Of roughly 700,000 distinct CDR3 sequences detected, roughly 25% appear once; the ten largest clones hold 9% to 9.5%. This same sample was also part of a study on T cells of mothers and their children.

Sequenced sample: blood. These receptors were collected from a boy aged 5-17 years in good health.

The chain joins TRBV6-5 to TRBJ1-1; D remains ambiguous. Germline loops: CDR1 MNHEY, CDR2 SVGAGI. Trimming cost V 6 bases and J 5 bases, with 13 bases left between them. The CDR3 is 13 residues long. The CDR3 coding sequence is TGTGCCAGCAGAGCCTCCCTGGGGACTGAAGCTTTCTTT. Residues: CASRASLGTEAFF.

In its sample, this clonotype was seen a few times. The chain links TRBV9 to TRBJ2-2; D unresolved. Looked up from germline, CDR1 is SGDLS and CDR2 is YYNGEE. V was shortened by 0 bases and J by 6 bases, with 3 bases between the two germline ends. CDR3 length equals 12 residues. CDR3: CASSVVPGELFF. The CDR3 bases are TGTGCCAGCAGCGTAGTCCCCGGGGAGCTGTTTTTT.

This clonotype appeared once. The J gene is TRBJ2-7, the V gene TRBV4-1, with a tentative D call TRBD1 (6 bases). The CDR3 is made up of 15 amino acids. Germline-derived CDR1 and CDR2 are MGHRA and YSYEKL. V was trimmed by 2 bases and J by 3 bases, leaving 14 bases between them. CDR3 sequence reads: CASSQPRQGNYEQYF. Here the CDR3 DNA reads TGCGCCAGCAGCCAACCAAGGCAGGGGAACTACGAGCAGTACTTC.

V gene TRBV7-8 combines with J gene TRBJ2-5, with no clear D. The CDR3 loop spans 14 amino acids. The germline V and J ends were trimmed by 3 bases and 0 bases, with 8 bases remaining between them. The germline V gene encodes CDR1 SGHVS and CDR2 FQNEAQ. CDR3 region: CASSFSRNQETQYF. CDR3 nucleotides: TGTGCCAGCAGCTTTAGTAGGAACCAAGAGACCCAGTACTTC.

This clonotype was detected only a few times. V gene TRBV5-1 combines with J gene TRBJ2-4; maybe TRBD1 (6 bases). The length of the CDR3 is 15 residues. Germline V lookup: CDR1 SGHRS, CDR2 YFSETQ. V was pared by 3 bases and J by 3 bases, with 13 bases between. CDR3 DNA sequence: TGCGCCAGCAGCTCGCTCGCAGGGGTCAAAAACATTCAGTACTTC. It encodes CASSSLAGVKNIQYF.

The chain links TRBV10-3 to TRBJ1-1; D may be TRBD1 (5 bases). Between the trimmed V and J ends, which lost 1 base and 10 bases, there was a span of 10 bases. CDR3 size: 12 residues. Germline assignment: CDR1 ENHRY and CDR2 SYGVKD. The CDR3 DNA sequence: TGTGCCATCAGTGAGTTGGGGGAACGAGCTTTCTTT. It yields the protein CAISELGERAFF.

The chain employs TRBV28 and TRBJ2-4; D may be TRBD2 (5 bases). The V end lost 3 bases, the J end lost 0 bases, and 18 bases lay between the germline ends. Germline lookup yields CDR1 MDHEN and CDR2 SYDVKM. CDR3 length: 18 amino acids. CDR3 in amino acids: CASSFKLRGELAKNIQYF. The CDR3 coding sequence is TGTGCCAGCAGTTTTAAACTCCGGGGAGAACTAGCCAAAAACATTCAGTACTTC.

This clonotype showed up just a few times. The rearrangement links TRBV29-1 to TRBJ2-3, with D uncertain. Germline-derived CDR1 and CDR2 are SQVTM and ANQGSEA. V was pared by 7 bases and J by 5 bases, with 16 bases between. The CDR3 has 13 residues. The DNA of the CDR3 is TGCAGCGCCGCCGCAGCTTCGGGAGATACGCAGTATTTT. This codes for CSAAAASGDTQYF.

The chain combines TRBV2 with TRBJ2-5; 8 positions agree with TRBD1. The CDR3 consists of 13 residues. CDR1 SNHLY and CDR2 FYNNEI come from the germline V gene. V shed 7 bases, J shed 7 bases, and the junction held 8 bases outside the gene matches. This CDR3 is CASTLDREGTQYF. The CDR3 DNA follows: TGTGCCAGCACCTTGGACAGGGAAGGGACCCAGTACTTC.

V and J are TRBV6-2 or TRBV6-3 and TRBJ2-7, with D perhaps matching TRBD1 or TRBD2 (5 bases each). Germline V gene sequence: CDR1 MNHEY, CDR2 SVGEGT. V lost 4 bases to trimming and J lost 3 bases, with 13 bases between them. This CDR3 is 14 amino acids long. The CDR3, as DNA: TGTGCCAGCAGTTCGACTATGAGGGGCTACGAGCAGTACTTC. It codes for CASSSTMRGYEQYF.

This clonotype has ten or more counts. The V and J genes are TRBV7-2 and TRBJ2-1; D gene ambiguous. The germline V gene encodes CDR1 SGHTA and CDR2 FQGNSA. The CDR3 covers 10 residues. V was shortened by 3 bases and J by 8 bases, with 2 bases between the two germline ends. The CDR3 loop is CASSLDEQFF. The CDR3 region has the DNA TGTGCCAGCAGCTTGGATGAGCAGTTCTTC.

This clonotype was observed a few times. This rearrangement joins TRBV2 to TRBJ2-6; possible D gene TRBD2, 5 bases. The germline CDR1 and CDR2 sequences are SNHLY and FYNNEI. The CDR3 has 12 residues. V lost 6 bases and J 11 bases, leaving 11 bases between the germline ends. The CDR3 sequence: CASSGLRDVLTF. CDR3 bases: TGTGCCAGCAGCGGACTTAGGGACGTCCTGACTTTC.

About this clonotype itself: The junction differs from germline at one of its ends, possibly a read error. The V gene is TRBV7-7, the J gene TRBJ2-7, with a possible D match to TRBD1 (5 bases). The CDR3 totals 13 residues. Germline V gene lookup returns CDR1 SSHAT and CDR2 FNYEAQ (reference sequence). CDR3 in DNA: TGTGCTAGCAGCTCGGACAACTCCTACGAGCAGTACTTC. Its translation: CASSSDNSYEQYF.

This clonotype came up a few times. The CDR3 DNA sequence: TGTGCCAGCAGCCAGAGAGGACAGGGCCACATTGGCTACACCTTC. It yields the protein CASSQRGQGHIGYTF. The J gene is TRBJ1-2, the V gene TRBV14, with TRBD1 matching over 8 bases. CDR3 length: 15 amino acids. The V gene end was trimmed by 3 bases and the J gene end by 7 bases; junction bases not matched to a gene: 10. Germline CDR1 SGHDN, CDR2 FVKESK.

The chain combines TRBV29-1 with TRBJ1-2, with 12 bases lining up with TRBD1. The V and J ends lost 5 bases and 10 bases, in that order; junction bases with no gene match: 5. CDR3 length: 12 residues. Germline assignment: CDR1 SQVTM and CDR2 ANQGSEA. CDR3 protein: CSVSGTGGFYTF. CDR3 coding DNA: TGCAGCGTTTCCGGGACAGGGGGCTTCTACACCTTC.

This clonotype appeared a few times. The chain links TRBV7-8 to TRBJ2-3; tentative D call: TRBD1 (5 bases). V lost 1 base and J 2 bases, leaving 10 bases between the germline ends. This CDR3 has 15 residues. Per germline, CDR1 SGHVS and CDR2 FQNEAQ. DNA of the CDR3: TGTGCCAGCAGCTTAGGGACACCCGTCACAGATACGCAGTATTTT. It encodes CASSLGTPVTDTQYF. The whole variable domain, filled in from reference TRBV7-8 and TRBJ2-3, reads GAGVSQSPRYKVAKRGQDVALRCDPISGHVSLFWYQQALGQGPEFLTYFQNEAQLDKSGLPSDRFFAERPEGSVSTLKIQRTQQEDSAVYLCASSLGTPVTDTQYFGPGTRLTVL.

The sample holds a few counts of this clonotype. V and J are TRBV29-1 and TRBJ2-5; perhaps D is TRBD1 or TRBD2 (5 bases each). Near its end, the DNA agrees better with TRBJ2-7, so the J call may be wrong. CDR3 length: 11 residues. Germline V gene data show CDR1 as SQVTM and CDR2 as ANQGSEA. This CDR3 reads CSVGSGGEQYF. The CDR3 DNA reads as TGCAGCGTTGGGAGTGGGGGCGAGCAGTACTTC.

This clonotype was counted a few times. The V and J genes are TRBV2 and TRBJ2-1; perhaps TRBD2 as D (6 bases). The CDR3 extends over 11 amino acids. The V end was cut by 4 bases, the J end by 16 bases, with 14 bases between. Germline lookup yields CDR1 SNHLY and CDR2 FYNNEI. CDR3: CASSARLVFFF. The CDR3 DNA sequence: TGTGCCAGCAGTGCGAGACTAGTATTTTTCTTC.

DNA of the CDR3: TGTGCCTCGGCCGACCTCGGGGGAAACACCATATATTTT. This codes for CASADLGGNTIYF. The chain carries TRBV24-1 and TRBJ1-3; D remains ambiguous. Germline values: CDR1 KGHDR, CDR2 SFDVKD. The ends were cut back, 12 bases at V and 4 bases at J, with 15 bases in the middle. This CDR3 is built from 13 residues.

The chain carries TRBV6-1 and TRBJ2-1; 9 positions match TRBD1. The CDR3 consists of 15 residues. V dropped 2 bases and J dropped 3; count of bases not matched to a gene: 2. Germline assignment: CDR1 MNHNS and CDR2 SASEGT. The CDR3 protein is CASSELTGGYNEQFF. CDR3 DNA sequence: TGTGCCAGCAGTGAATTGACAGGGGGCTACAATGAGCAGTTCTTC.

The chain uses TRBV20-1 and TRBJ2-5, with D possibly being TRBD1 (5 bases). The J call may be incorrect, as the DNA end agrees better with TRBJ2-7. Germline V lookup: CDR1 DFQATT, CDR2 SNEGSKA (reference sequence). CDR3 size: 14 residues. The CDR3 loop is CSARARVGPYEQYF. CDR3 coding DNA: TGCAGTGCTAGAGCCAGGGTAGGACCCTACGAGCAGTACTTC.

The rearrangement links TRBV6-6 to TRBJ2-2, with D possibly being TRBD2 (7 bases). The CDR3 consists of 15 residues. Germline CDR1 reads MNHNY; CDR2 reads SVGAGI (reference sequence). Deletions cut 7 bases from V and 4 bases from J, with 16 bases between. CDR3 sequence reads: CASTPLGGGTGELFF. CDR3 in DNA: TGTGCCAGCACCCCCCTGGGAGGGGGCACCGGGGAGCTGTTTTTT.

This clonotype came up a few times. The CDR3 region has the DNA TGTGCCATCAGTGGGACAGTGAACACTGAAGCTTTCTTT. This codes for CAISGTVNTEAFF. V and J are TRBV10-3 and TRBJ1-1; weak D call: TRBD1 (6 bases). Germline CDR1 ENHRY, CDR2 SYGVKD. The V end was cut by 4 bases, the J end by 0 bases, with 6 bases between. There are 13 residues in the CDR3.

V usage is TRBV5-1 and J usage is TRBJ2-5; weak D call: TRBD2 (6 bases). V dropped 0 bases and J dropped 7 bases, with 19 bases sitting between them. This CDR3 is built from 16 residues. The V gene's germline CDR1 is SGHRS and CDR2 YFSETQ. The CDR3 region has the DNA TGCGCCAGCAGCTTGGTGGTGGGGCAGGCCGGGGGGACCCAGTACTTC. It translates to CASSLVVGQAGGTQYF.

This chain joins TRBV5-1 and TRBJ2-5, with D perhaps TRBD1 (6 bases). CDR3 length equals 15 residues. V lost 3 bases and J lost 5, with 17 bases in between. The germline V gene encodes CDR1 SGHRS and CDR2 YFSETQ. The CDR3 DNA is TGCGCCAGCAGCTCCGGACAGACAAAACCCGAGACCCAGTACTTC. It codes for CASSSGQTKPETQYF.

CDR3 sequence reads: CASSFTTYEQYF. For the CDR3, the DNA is TGTGCCAGCAGCTTTACTACCTACGAGCAGTACTTC. This chain links TRBV28 with TRBJ2-7; D is uncertain. This CDR3 spans 12 amino acids. Trimming removed 6 bases from V and 2 bases from J, with 8 bases in between. Germline CDR1 reads MDHEN; CDR2 reads SYDVKM.

J is TRBJ2-7 and V is TRBV13; D perhaps matches TRBD1 (5 bases). Per the germline V gene, CDR1 is PRHDT and CDR2 is FYEKMQ (reference sequence). The ends were cut back, 4 bases at V and 0 bases at J, with 10 bases in the middle. CDR3 length equals 14 residues. CDR3 nucleotides: TGTGCCAGCAGCTCCAGGGTTTACTCCTACGAGCAGTACTTC. Its protein is CASSSRVYSYEQYF. Variable domain in full (rest from reference TRBV13 and TRBJ2-7): AAGVIQSPRHLIKEKRETATLKCYPIPRHDTVYWYQQGPGQDPQFLISFYEKMQSDKGSIPDRFSAQQFSDYHSELNMSSLELGDSALYFCASSSRVYSYEQYFGPGTRLTVT.

On this clonotype: The junction does not match germline at one end; this may be a read error. The chain is built from TRBV5-6 and TRBJ2-1, with TRBD2 as a possible D gene (5 bases). Germline CDR1 is SGHDT and CDR2 is YYEEEE. The CDR3 covers 16 residues. CDR3 amino acids: CASSHFLARSHNEPFF. The CDR3 DNA reads as TGTGCCAGCAGCCACTTTCTAGCTAGGTCCCACAATGAGCCGTTCTTC.

The CDR3 region is CATSDRSGTGSEKLFF. CDR3 nucleotide sequence: TGTGCCACCAGCGACCGCTCCGGGACAGGGAGCGAAAAACTGTTTTTT. The genes are TRBV24-1 and TRBJ1-4; 9 bases map to TRBD1. Germline assignment: CDR1 KGHDR and CDR2 SFDVKD. This CDR3 spans 16 amino acids. The ends lost 7 bases at V and 8 bases at J; junction bases unmatched: 13.

This clonotype was counted only a few times. The CDR3 does not end in the conserved phenylalanine or tryptophan, so this is likely a read error. The genes are TRBV7-9 and TRBJ2-5, with unresolved D. Near its end, the DNA agrees better with TRBJ2-7, so the J call may be wrong. The CDR3 sequence is 14 residues long. CDR1 SEHNR and CDR2 FQNEAQ come from the germline V gene (reference sequence). The CDR3 reads CASSLPLVGDEQYL. CDR3 coding DNA: TGTGCCAGCAGCTTACCTCTGGTAGGTGACGAGCAGTACCTC.

The CDR3 is CASSGSAVGGYTF. As DNA, the CDR3 is TGTGCCAGCAGTGGCTCCGCGGTAGGAGGCTACACCTTC. This chain links TRBV28 with TRBJ1-2, with D unresolved. Germline lookup yields CDR1 MDHEN and CDR2 SYDVKM. Trimming removed 5 bases at V and 8 bases at J, with 15 bases between. The CDR3 runs to 13 residues.

About this clonotype itself: The germline gene is not matched at one end of the junction; a read error may be the cause. This chain links TRBV7-9 with TRBJ2-1, with D maybe TRBD2 (5 bases). The CDR3 totals 13 residues. The germline V gene encodes CDR1 SEHNR and CDR2 FQNEAQ (reference sequence). Here the CDR3 DNA reads TGTGCCGGCAGCTTAGGACCGACTACTGAGCAGTTCTTC. Protein product: CAGSLGPTTEQFF. The full variable domain, rest sourced from reference TRBV7-9 and TRBJ2-1, is DTGVSQNPRHKITKRGQNVTFRCDPISEHNRLYWYRQTLGQGPEFLTYFQNEAQLEKSRLLSDRFSAERPKGSFSTLEIQRTEQGDSAMYLCAGSLGPTTEQFFGPGTRLTVL.